This T cell receptor (beta chain) was captured by sequencing in a study of molecular identifiers for immune sequencing clone quantification. This clonotype came up many times. Via MiXCR, TCRdb re-called the PCR reads, giving one row per CDR3 protein. The sample shows some 680,000 distinct CDR3 sequences, roughly 25% of them seen only once. After removal of 2 bases from V and 1 base from J, the junction contained 5 bases not matched to a gene. The CDR3 covers 17 residues. Germline loops: CDR1 SEHNR, CDR2 FQNEAQ (reference sequence). The chain is built from TRBV7-9 and TRBJ1-1, with 12 bases fitting TRBD1. Material: naive CD8+ T cells from blood, with Jurkat cell RNA spiked in. The subset: FACS-sorted CD8+CD4-CCR7+CD45RA+ naive T cells. The clonotype comes from a human donor in good health. Some libraries in this study had Jurkat cell RNA spiked in. CDR3 amino acids: CASSLWDRGRENTEAFF. The CDR3, as DNA: TGTGCCAGCAGCTTATGGGACAGGGGGCGCGAGAACACTGAAGCTTTCTTT.